This T cell receptor (beta chain) was sequenced for a study of T cell repertoires in cytomegalovirus infection. TCRdb passed the reads through MiXCR, listing each CDR3 protein once. The sample includes roughly 200,000 distinct CDR3 sequences, 17% of them seen just once. This clonotype was detected a few times. A read error may explain this, as a much larger clone is one base away. Material: CD8+ T cells from PBMCs. This clonotype originated in a human donor in good health (CMV status not recorded). Some clones in this sample may be carry-over from other donors' samples.

DNA for the CDR3: TGTGCCAGCAGTTTCCAGAAGGCCGAGCAGTACTTC. Residues: CASSFQKAEQYF. The chain is built from TRBV28 and TRBJ2-7; D gene unclear. CDR1 and CDR2 (germline): MDHEN, SYDVKM. This CDR3 contains 12 residues. Trimming removed 3 bases from V and 6 bases from J, with 9 bases in between.